What follows are 15 T cell receptor beta chains derived from one specimen sequenced in a study of T cell changes during pregnancy in multiple sclerosis. Assay: immunoSEQ multiplex PCR; the TCRdb copy retains only in-frame clones and omits some. Of 40,000 to 50,000 clones listed, approximately 90% are singletons. Here the sequenced sample was CD4+ T cells from peripheral blood mononuclear cells, taken in the third trimester of pregnancy. These receptors all come from a female donor with multiple sclerosis, enrolled in a pregnancy study.

Note on this clone: One end of the junction fails to match germline, which may point to a read error. The J gene is TRBJ2-2, the V gene TRBV2; a possible D gene is TRBD1 (5 bases). The CDR3 totals 13 residues. Per germline, CDR1 SNHLY and CDR2 FYNNEI. The CDR3 sequence is CAGSNRWTGELFF. In DNA, the CDR3 is TGTGCCGGCAGTAACAGGTGGACCGGGGAGCTGTTTTTT.

CDR3 sequence (DNA): TGTGCCAGCAGCTACTCTAGCGGGCTAAACATTCAGTACTTC. Its translation is CASSYSSGLNIQYF. V is TRBV7-2 and J is TRBJ2-4, with 8 bases lining up with TRBD2. The V gene's germline CDR1 is SGHTA and CDR2 FQGNSA. V shed 4 bases, J shed 6 bases, and the junction held 5 bases outside the gene matches. The length of the CDR3 is 14 residues.

V is TRBV25-1 and J is TRBJ1-5, with D perhaps matching TRBD1 (6 bases). CDR3 size: 15 residues. CDR1 and CDR2 from the germline V gene are MGHDK and SYGVNS. Between the trimmed V and J ends, which lost 4 bases and 5 bases, there was a span of 15 bases. CDR3 residues: CASSGGPGVDQPQHF. For the CDR3, the DNA is TGTGCCAGCAGTGGGGGCCCAGGGGTGGATCAGCCCCAGCATTTT.

This clone is a singleton in its sample. The chain combines TRBV19 with TRBJ1-1, with D perhaps TRBD1 (6 bases). Per germline, CDR1 LNHDA and CDR2 SQIVND (reference sequence). This CDR3 has 14 residues. Deletions cut 6 bases from V and 8 bases from J, with 19 bases between. The CDR3 sequence is CASRHQGTSPEAFF. CDR3 bases: TGTGCCAGTAGGCACCAGGGGACCTCTCCAGAAGCTTTCTTT.

The rearrangement links TRBV29-1 to TRBJ2-1; 9 bases are shared with TRBD2. Germline assignment: CDR1 SQVTM and CDR2 ANQGSEA. The CDR3 consists of 15 residues. Trimming removed 6 bases from V and 8 bases from J; junction bases left unmatched: 14. CDR3 nucleotide sequence: TGCAGCGTCTCCTTCTTTAGCGGGAGTGGCGATGAGCAGTTCTTC. The encoded protein is CSVSFFSGSGDEQFF.

The gene calls are TRBV5-6 and TRBJ2-6; weak D call: TRBD2 (7 bases). The V gene's germline CDR1 is SGHDT and CDR2 YYEEEE. Trimming removed 3 bases from V and 2 bases from J, with 12 bases in between. CDR3 length: 16 amino acids. The CDR3 nucleotides are TGTGCCAGCAGCTCGGGGGGCCGAACTGGGGCCAACGTCCTGACTTTC. This translates into CASSSGGRTGANVLTF.

This clone was recorded only once. This chain links TRBV9 with TRBJ1-1; D may be TRBD1 (6 bases). The V gene's germline CDR1 is SGDLS and CDR2 YYNGEE. The CDR3 runs to 13 residues. V lost 4 bases, J lost 3 bases, and 10 bases lay in between. The CDR3 region is CASSRGQHTEAFF. The CDR3 coding sequence is TGTGCCAGCAGCCGAGGACAGCACACTGAAGCTTTCTTT.

The J gene is TRBJ2-1, the V gene TRBV5-1, with TRBD1 identical over 8 bases. V was clipped by 3 bases and J by 6 bases; unmatched bases: 2. CDR1 and CDR2 (germline): SGHRS, YFSETQ. CDR3 size: 13 residues. The CDR3 nucleotides are TGCGCCAGCAGCTCGGGGACAGGCAATGAGCAGTTCTTC. Its translation is CASSSGTGNEQFF.

This chain joins TRBV15 and TRBJ2-1, with a possible D match to TRBD1 (6 bases). This CDR3 contains 12 residues. Trimming removed 4 bases at V and 9 bases at J, with 10 bases between. The V gene's germline CDR1 is LNHNV and CDR2 YYDKDF (reference sequence). CDR3 nucleotide sequence: TGTGCCACCAGCAACCAGGGGTTTGAGCAGTTCTTC. Translating it yields CATSNQGFEQFF.

This chain connects TRBV2 to TRBJ1-5; D may be TRBD1 (6 bases). Germline lookup yields CDR1 SNHLY and CDR2 FYNNEI. Trimming stripped 6 bases from V and 6 bases from J, with 21 bases between. The CDR3 sequence is 16 residues long. The CDR3 loop is CASSDSQGFWSQPQHF. In nucleotides, the CDR3 is TGTGCCAGCAGCGACTCACAGGGTTTCTGGAGTCAGCCCCAGCATTTT. The variable domain in full, completed from reference TRBV2 and TRBJ1-5, reads EPEVTQTPSHQVTQMGQEVILRCVPISNHLYFYWYRQILGQKVEFLVSFYNNEISEKSEIFDDQFSVERPDGSNFTLKIRSTKLEDSAMYFCASSDSQGFWSQPQHFGDGTRLSIL.

This clone came up once. The chain combines TRBV7-6 with TRBJ1-1; D unresolved. CDR3 size: 13 residues. V dropped 1 base and J dropped 4 bases, with 7 bases sitting between them. Looked up from germline, CDR1 is SGHVS and CDR2 is FNYEAQ. CDR3 residues: CASSLGGSTEAFF. The DNA for the CDR3 is TGTGCCAGCAGCTTAGGAGGGTCCACTGAAGCTTTCTTT.

V usage is TRBV7-9 and J usage is TRBJ2-1, with 9 positions matching TRBD2. The CDR3 has 14 residues. V was pared by 2 bases and J by 12 bases, with 8 bases of the junction left unmatched. The germline V gene has CDR1 SEHNR and CDR2 FQNEAQ (reference sequence). The CDR3 here is CASSLISGSLVQFF. In DNA form, the CDR3 reads TGTGCCAGCAGCTTAATTAGCGGGAGTTTAGTGCAGTTCTTC.

This rearrangement joins TRBV15 to TRBJ1-2; D is unclear. V was pared by 5 bases and J by 8 bases, with 18 bases between. This CDR3 comprises 14 residues. Germline V gives CDR1 LNHNV, CDR2 YYDKDF (reference sequence). This chain's CDR3 is CATSERSLRGGYTF. The CDR3 region has the DNA TGTGCCACCAGCGAGAGGAGCCTTAGAGGCGGCTACACCTTC.

The chain carries TRBV30 and TRBJ2-3; 8 nucleotides line up with TRBD2. The ends lost 5 bases at V and 5 bases at J; junction bases unmatched: 15. Looked up from germline, CDR1 is GTSNPN and CDR2 is SVGIG (reference sequence). The CDR3 has 16 amino acids. Here the CDR3 reads CAWAPVGAGAIDTQYF. CDR3 DNA: TGTGCCTGGGCCCCGGTGGGAGCGGGAGCGATAGATACGCAGTATTTT.

This rearrangement joins TRBV5-1 to TRBJ2-5; 13 bases align to TRBD2. The ends lost 4 bases at V and 1 base at J; junction bases unmatched: 7. This CDR3 has 17 residues. CDR1 and CDR2 from the germline V gene are SGHRS and YFSETQ. The chain's CDR3 is CASSTGLAGTIQETQYF. The CDR3 nucleotides read TGCGCCAGCAGCACGGGACTAGCGGGAACCATCCAAGAGACCCAGTACTTC. The full variable domain, in which reference TRBV5-1 and TRBJ2-5 provide the parts outside the CDR3, is KAGVTQTPRYLIKTRGQQVTLSCSPISGHRSVSWYQQTPGQGLQFLFEYFSETQRNKGNFPGRFSGRQFSNSRSEMNVSTLELGDSALYLCASSTGLAGTIQETQYFGPGTRLLVL.